The 25 T cell receptor beta chains given below trace back to one sample, sequenced in a study of control samples from healthy donors and cancer patients. Sequenced by immunoSEQ multiplex PCR; TCRdb stores in-frame clones only, minus some. This sample has around 140,000 clones, with roughly 93% found just once. What was sequenced was blood. The receptors stem from a man between 18 and 35 years old in good health.

V is TRBV4-1 and J is TRBJ2-7; possibly TRBD2 for D (6 bases). In germline, CDR1 is MGHRA, CDR2 YSYEKL. Trimming left V 0 bases short and J 3 bases short, with 12 bases between. CDR3 size: 15 residues. CDR3: CASSQDVRTNYEQYF. The CDR3 DNA is TGCGCCAGCAGCCAAGATGTACGGACTAACTACGAGCAGTACTTC.

The rearrangement joins TRBV30 to TRBJ1-1; no clear D gene. Germline V gene data show CDR1 as GTSNPN and CDR2 as SVGIG (reference sequence). V lost 4 bases, J lost 6 bases, and 9 bases lay in between. The CDR3 runs to 11 residues. Here the CDR3 DNA reads TGTGCCTGGAAAAACGGGGCTGAAGCTTTCTTT. Its translation is CAWKNGAEAFF.

This sequence joins TRBV5-4 and TRBJ1-2; possible D gene TRBD1, 6 bases. Germline CDR1 SGHNT, CDR2 YYREEE (reference sequence). Trimming pared 4 bases from V and 2 bases from J, leaving 12 bases between. The CDR3 loop spans 14 amino acids. CDR3 sequence: CASSPRGRNYGYTF. In DNA, the CDR3 is TGTGCCAGCAGCCCCCGGGGGCGAAACTATGGCTACACCTTC.

The chain joins TRBV5-1 to TRBJ1-1, with D uncertain. Germline CDR1 and CDR2: SGHRS and YFSETQ. The CDR3 consists of 14 residues. Trimming took 7 bases from V and 0 from J, leaving 13 bases between them. CDR3 sequence: CASYAGPMNTEAFF. CDR3 nucleotide sequence: TGCGCCAGCTACGCCGGGCCAATGAACACTGAAGCTTTCTTT.

Written as DNA, the CDR3 is TGTGCCAGCAGCCAAGTCGCACTTTTGAACACTGAAGCTTTCTTT. It yields the protein CASSQVALLNTEAFF. This chain joins TRBV14 and TRBJ1-1; D is unclear. The length of the CDR3 is 15 residues. CDR1 and CDR2 (germline): SGHDN, FVKESK. The V end was cut by 1 base, the J end by 0 bases, with 9 bases between.

This sequence joins TRBV18 and TRBJ1-1, with 8 bases that match TRBD1. The CDR3 extends over 15 amino acids. From germline, CDR1 is KGHSH and CDR2 LQKENI. Losses at the gene ends were 0 bases for V and 6 bases for J; bases not matched to a gene: 6. The DNA for the CDR3 is TGTGCCAGCTCACCACCCAGGGGGCCTAAGGCTGAAGCTTTCTTT. Residues: CASSPPRGPKAEAFF.

The rearrangement uses TRBV6-5 and TRBJ2-7; 9 nucleotides line up with TRBD1. The germline CDR1 and CDR2 sequences are MNHEY and SVGAGI. The length of the CDR3 is 16 residues. The trim removed 2 bases at V and 3 bases at J, leaving 8 bases unmatched. The CDR3 here is CASSYLGTGKSYEQYF. The CDR3 nucleotides are TGTGCCAGCAGTTACCTTGGGACAGGGAAAAGCTACGAGCAGTACTTC.

This chain connects TRBV5-4 to TRBJ2-3; D call uncertain. CDR1 is SGHNT and CDR2 is YYREEE in the germline V gene (reference sequence). V lost 2 bases, J lost 2 bases, and 3 bases lay in between. CDR3 length: 12 amino acids. CDR3 sequence (DNA): TGTGCCAGCAGCTTTTCCACAGATACGCAGTATTTT. It codes for CASSFSTDTQYF.

The genes are TRBV7-8 and TRBJ2-3; 8 nucleotides align to TRBD2. The CDR3 runs 14 residues. The V and J ends lost 5 bases and 4 bases, in that order; junction bases with no gene match: 5. CDR1 is SGHVS and CDR2 is FQNEAQ in the germline V gene. The CDR3 sequence: CASSEGREADTQYF. The CDR3 DNA reads as TGTGCCAGCAGCGAAGGGCGGGAGGCAGATACGCAGTATTTT.

This sequence joins TRBV28 and TRBJ1-5; TRBD1 matches 8 bases. This CDR3 has 14 amino acids. Trimming took 6 bases from V and 5 from J; bases not matched to a gene: 6. From germline, CDR1 is MDHEN and CDR2 SYDVKM. CDR3 loop: CASRQGVVDQPQHF. CDR3 DNA sequence: TGTGCCAGCAGACAGGGGGTCGTCGATCAGCCCCAGCATTTT.

This chain connects TRBV5-5 to TRBJ1-4; D is possibly TRBD1 (6 bases). The CDR3 is made up of 14 amino acids. Germline CDR1 SGHKS, CDR2 YYEKEE (reference sequence). V lost 4 bases to trimming and J lost 8 bases, with 15 bases between them. Here the CDR3 reads CASSPAGAGEKLFF. The CDR3, as DNA: TGTGCCAGCAGCCCGGCGGGGGCGGGAGAAAAACTGTTTTTT.

CDR3 nucleotide sequence: TGTGCCAGCAGTCCCCTCAGCGGGGGGCATAACTACGAGCAGTACTTC. Its translation: CASSPLSGGHNYEQYF. The rearrangement links TRBV7-2 to TRBJ2-7, with 9 bases lining up with TRBD2. The V segment lost 6 bases and the J segment 3 bases; nucleotides outside the gene matches: 12. Looked up from germline, CDR1 is SGHTA and CDR2 is FQGNSA. The CDR3 extends over 16 amino acids.

The V gene is TRBV19, the J gene TRBJ1-1; D is undetermined. CDR1 is LNHDA and CDR2 is SQIVND in the germline V gene (reference sequence). CDR3 length: 13 residues. The germline V and J ends were trimmed by 5 bases and 5 bases, with 12 bases remaining between them. CDR3 coding DNA: TGTGCCAGTAGTCCGGAGTGGTGGACTGAAGCTTTCTTT. This codes for CASSPEWWTEAFF.

The chain couples TRBV5-1 to TRBJ1-1; maybe TRBD1 (6 bases). Trimming removed 2 bases at V and 8 bases at J, with 13 bases between. CDR3 length equals 13 residues. The germline V gene has CDR1 SGHRS and CDR2 YFSETQ. CDR3 DNA: TGCGCCAGCAGCTTTGTTGGGGGCGCGGAAGCTTTCTTT. It is translated as CASSFVGGAEAFF.

The chain has TRBV7-9 and TRBJ2-5, with 8 bases identical to TRBD2. V lost 5 bases to trimming and J lost 5 bases; unmatched junction nucleotides: 19. This CDR3 has 18 amino acids. Germline CDR1 SEHNR, CDR2 FQNEAQ (reference sequence). The CDR3 coding sequence is TGTGCCAGCAGCCATCCCCCCACTCCGCAGCGGGAGCGGGAGACCCAGTACTTC. Its translation is CASSHPPTPQRERETQYF.

The V and J genes are TRBV6-6 and TRBJ2-3, with D possibly matching TRBD2 (5 bases). The CDR3 has 15 amino acids. The V end lost 7 bases, the J end lost 4 bases, and 18 bases lay between the germline ends. The germline V gene encodes CDR1 MNHNY and CDR2 SVGAGI (reference sequence). CDR3 nucleotides: TGTGCCAGCACGGGGTTACCCAGCACCTCAGATACGCAGTATTTT. Translation: CASTGLPSTSDTQYF.

The rearrangement links TRBV3-1 (or the pseudogene TRBV3-2) to TRBJ1-2; maybe TRBD1 (5 bases). The V and J ends lost 1 base and 0 bases respectively, with 12 bases between them. There are 16 residues in the CDR3. Germline V gives CDR1 LGHDT, CDR2 YNNKEL (reference sequence). DNA of the CDR3: TGTGCCAGCAGCCAAGGATACGACAGAGCTAACTATGGCTACACCTTC. Translating it yields CASSQGYDRANYGYTF.

CDR3: CSVGPIPQGVNTEAFF. The DNA for the CDR3 is TGCAGCGTCGGACCCATCCCGCAAGGAGTAAACACTGAAGCTTTCTTT. J is TRBJ1-1 and V is TRBV29-1; D is ambiguous. Per germline, CDR1 SQVTM and CDR2 ANQGSEA. V lost 6 bases, J lost 2 bases, and 22 bases lay in between. There are 16 residues in the CDR3.

The chain joins TRBV4-3 to TRBJ1-2; 8 nucleotides agree with TRBD1. J was trimmed by 0 bases and V by 3 bases; bases with no gene match: 12. CDR1 is LGHNA and CDR2 is YSLEER in the germline V gene. The CDR3 loop spans 18 amino acids. This chain's CDR3 is CASSQGPGQGGTNYGYTF. DNA of the CDR3: TGCGCCAGCAGCCAGGGCCCAGGACAGGGAGGTACTAACTATGGCTACACCTTC.

This clone was seen repeatedly, ten times or more. The chain combines TRBV9 with TRBJ2-3; TRBD2 is a possible D gene (6 bases). The germline V and J ends were trimmed by 3 bases and 0 bases, with 11 bases remaining between them. CDR3 length: 15 amino acids. Germline V lookup: CDR1 SGDLS, CDR2 YYNGEE. The CDR3 spells CASSEPGTSTDTQYF. The CDR3 nucleotides read TGTGCCAGCAGCGAACCCGGGACTAGCACAGATACGCAGTATTTT.

The chain uses TRBV5-1 and TRBJ1-2; no reliable D call. Germline CDR1 reads SGHRS; CDR2 reads YFSETQ. The CDR3 is 14 amino acids. V was pared by 1 base and J by 8 bases, with 15 bases between. CDR3 amino acids: CASSLRSSLDGYTF. DNA of the CDR3: TGCGCCAGCAGCTTGCGGTCCTCCCTAGACGGCTACACCTTC.

The chain recombines TRBV6-5 with TRBJ1-2, with D possibly matching TRBD1 (5 bases). The CDR3 consists of 11 residues. Deletions cut 2 bases from V and 8 bases from J, with 6 bases between. The germline CDR1 and CDR2 sequences are MNHEY and SVGAGI. This chain's CDR3 is CASSYGAGYTF. In DNA form, the CDR3 reads TGTGCCAGCAGTTACGGGGCGGGCTACACCTTC.

The chain couples TRBV9 to TRBJ1-6, with D possibly being TRBD1 (5 bases). The CDR3 length is 15 residues. The V gene lost 4 bases and the J gene lost 15 bases, with 23 bases spanning the gap. Germline V gives CDR1 SGDLS, CDR2 YYNGEE. CDR3: CASSMGQTRQQLLHF. CDR3 DNA: TGTGCCAGCAGCATGGGCCAAACCCGACAGCAGCTCCTCCACTTT.

V gene TRBV4-2 combines with J gene TRBJ1-1; tentatively, D is TRBD1 (6 bases). This CDR3 contains 12 residues. CDR1 and CDR2 (germline): LGHNA, YNFKEQ. Trimming shortened V by 5 bases and J by 6 bases, and 10 bases separated the two germline ends. The CDR3 nucleotides read TGTGCCAGCAGCGTCAACAGGGCTGAAGCTTTCTTT. It specifies CASSVNRAEAFF.

The V call is TRBV3-1 (or the pseudogene TRBV3-2), the J call TRBJ2-5, with D possibly being TRBD2 (5 bases). The CDR3 extends over 14 amino acids. Germline V gives CDR1 LGHDT, CDR2 YNNKEL (reference sequence). Trimming pared 8 bases from V and 2 bases from J, leaving 15 bases between. The CDR3: CASLGGLQQETQYF. For the CDR3, the DNA is TGTGCCAGCCTCGGAGGCTTACAGCAAGAGACCCAGTACTTC.